These 18 T cell receptor beta chains were all obtained from the same sample, sequenced in a study of OX40 agonist ivuxolimab in advanced cancers. TCRdb keeps only in-frame clones here, not all; method: immunoSEQ multiplex PCR. The repertoire holds roughly 38,000 clones, with around 87% as singletons. The sample here was CD4+ or CD8+ T cells sorted from blood, taken in a trial of the OX40 agonist ivuxolimab. The source is an adult with an advanced solid tumor such as melanoma, head and neck, liver or kidney cancer.

The rearrangement joins TRBV7-9 to TRBJ2-7; the D is unclear. The CDR3 is 18 amino acids. In germline, CDR1 is SEHNR, CDR2 FQNEAQ (reference sequence). V was trimmed by 4 bases and J by 0 bases, leaving 22 bases between them. The CDR3 protein is CASSSVRLGMGSSYEQYF. The CDR3 DNA reads as TGTGCCAGCAGCTCAGTTCGCTTGGGAATGGGAAGCTCCTACGAGCAGTACTTC.

The chain links TRBV2 to TRBJ2-3, with 9 bases lining up with TRBD1. The CDR3 length is 15 residues. V dropped 3 bases and J dropped 5; count of bases not matched to a gene: 6. CDR1 is SNHLY, CDR2 FYNNEI, per germline. CDR3 sequence reads: CASSEGQGKKDTQYF. DNA for the CDR3: TGTGCCAGCAGTGAGGGACAGGGAAAAAAAGATACGCAGTATTTT.

The CDR3 DNA follows: TGTGCCAGTAGTATAGAGGACAGGGCCTATGGCTACACCTTC. Translation gives CASSIEDRAYGYTF. The chain has TRBV19 and TRBJ1-2, with 8 bases matching TRBD1. J was trimmed by 4 bases and V by 0 bases; bases with no gene match: 1. The CDR3 runs 14 residues. Germline values: CDR1 LNHDA, CDR2 SQIVND (reference sequence).

This chain connects TRBV14 to TRBJ1-4, with 7 bases that match TRBD1. This CDR3 has 15 amino acids. J was trimmed by 11 bases and V by 6 bases; bases with no gene match: 15. Per the germline V gene, CDR1 is SGHDN and CDR2 is FVKESK. The CDR3 coding sequence is TGTGCCAGCAGTCGTGGACAGGTTCAATCGAGGAAACTGTTTTTT. It is translated as CASSRGQVQSRKLFF.

The chain has TRBV12-5 and TRBJ2-7; 7 bases agree with TRBD1. Germline V gene sequence: CDR1 LGHNT, CDR2 FRNRAP. V trimming: 2 bases; J trimming: 6 bases; junction bases outside the gene matches: 16. The CDR3 sequence is 17 residues long. The CDR3 nucleotides are TGTGCTAGTGGTTTGTCGCACGACAGGGAGTATATGAGCGAGCAGTACTTC. It codes for CASGLSHDREYMSEQYF.

This clone turned up a few times. The V gene is TRBV6-1, the J gene TRBJ1-5, with D uncertain. This CDR3 has 15 residues. CDR1 MNHNS and CDR2 SASEGT come from the germline V gene. Trimming stripped 6 bases from V and 3 bases from J, with 15 bases between. The CDR3 loop is CASSSGWWDNQPQHF. As DNA, the CDR3 is TGTGCCAGCAGCTCGGGGTGGTGGGACAATCAGCCCCAGCATTTT.

This clone has only one observation. The rearrangement links TRBV30 to TRBJ1-2, with TRBD1 matching over 8 bases. CDR3 length: 14 amino acids. Trimming took 4 bases from V and 4 from J; bases not matched to a gene: 8. Germline CDR1 is GTSNPN and CDR2 is SVGIG (reference sequence). CDR3 sequence reads: CAWIQKDRAYGYTF. For the CDR3, the DNA is TGTGCCTGGATCCAAAAGGACAGGGCCTATGGCTACACCTTC.

V is TRBV5-1 and J is TRBJ2-7; 8 bases map to TRBD1. The CDR3 totals 14 residues. From germline, CDR1 is SGHRS and CDR2 YFSETQ. V lost 2 bases, J lost 4 bases, and 5 bases stayed unmatched. DNA for the CDR3: TGCGCCAGCAGCTTCACAGGGGGTGAATACGAGCAGTACTTC. Amino acids: CASSFTGGEYEQYF.

This clone was counted only a few times. The V call is TRBV2, the J call TRBJ1-5; the D is unclear. The CDR3 sequence is 14 residues long. Germline V CDR1 and CDR2: SNHLY, FYNNEI. The V and J ends lost 4 bases and 0 bases respectively, with 7 bases between them. CDR3 protein: CASSVEYSNQPQHF. In nucleotides, the CDR3 is TGTGCCAGCAGTGTTGAGTATAGCAATCAGCCCCAGCATTTT.

The chain joins TRBV7-9 to TRBJ2-3, with a tentative D call TRBD1 (5 bases). This CDR3 contains 13 residues. The germline gives CDR1 SEHNR, CDR2 FQNEAQ (reference sequence). V was trimmed by 5 bases and J by 4 bases, leaving 10 bases between them. Written as DNA, the CDR3 is TGTGCCAGCAGCCCCAAGGGGCCAGATACGCAGTATTTT. Translating it yields CASSPKGPDTQYF.

A few counts support this clone. The rearrangement links TRBV7-9 to TRBJ2-2; 8 bases match TRBD2. Trimming removed 5 bases from V and 9 bases from J; junction bases left unmatched: 11. Germline V gene data show CDR1 as SEHNR and CDR2 as FQNEAQ (reference sequence). The CDR3 runs 15 residues. The CDR3 bases are TGTGCCAGCAGCGGCCCTCCAGCGGGGGCTTGGGAGCTGTTTTTT. Its protein is CASSGPPAGAWELFF. The full variable domain, completed using reference TRBV7-9 and TRBJ2-2, is DTGVSQNPRHKITKRGQNVTFRCDPISEHNRLYWYRQTLGQGPEFLTYFQNEAQLEKSRLLSDRFSAERPKGSFSTLEIQRTEQGDSAMYLCASSGPPAGAWELFFGEGSRLTVL.

This clone was picked up a small number of times. The rearrangement links TRBV7-9 to TRBJ2-7; D unclear. Germline-derived CDR1 and CDR2 are SEHNR and FQNEAQ (reference sequence). CDR3 size: 12 residues. Between the trimmed V and J ends, which lost 3 bases and 8 bases, there was a span of 11 bases. In nucleotides, the CDR3 is TGTGCCAGCAGCTTGGCAGATCGAAAGCAGTACTTC. Translation gives CASSLADRKQYF.

V gene TRBV19 combines with J gene TRBJ1-1; D unclear. This CDR3 spans 15 amino acids. The germline V and J ends were trimmed by 4 bases and 1 base, with 13 bases remaining between them. Germline V gives CDR1 LNHDA, CDR2 SQIVND (reference sequence). Here the CDR3 DNA reads TGTGCCAGTAGTACCTCTGAGGCAGCGAACACTGAAGCTTTCTTT. This translates into CASSTSEAANTEAFF.

V is TRBV5-1 and J is TRBJ2-3; D unresolved. Germline CDR1 SGHRS, CDR2 YFSETQ. This CDR3 comprises 15 residues. Trimming cost V 0 bases and J 1 base, with 9 bases left between them. The CDR3 reads CASSLGTARTDTQYF. The CDR3 DNA reads as TGCGCCAGCAGCTTGGGGACCGCGCGCACAGATACGCAGTATTTT.

The chain recombines TRBV19 with TRBJ2-5, with D possibly matching TRBD1 (5 bases). The CDR3 is 12 amino acids. Germline V gene lookup returns CDR1 LNHDA and CDR2 SQIVND (reference sequence). V was clipped by 5 bases and J by 4 bases, with 8 bases between them. Here the CDR3 DNA reads TGTGCCAGTAGTCAAGGGGTAGAGACCCAGTACTTC. The encoded protein is CASSQGVETQYF.

This chain connects TRBV6-6 to TRBJ2-3; D is ambiguous. Germline V gene data show CDR1 as MNHNY and CDR2 as SVGAGI (reference sequence). V was trimmed by 9 bases and J by 0 bases, leaving 13 bases between them. The CDR3 has 14 residues. For the CDR3, the DNA is TGTGCCAGTTCGTACATAGTTAGCACAGATACGCAGTATTTT. Amino acid sequence: CASSYIVSTDTQYF.

The chain carries TRBV18 and TRBJ2-3; weak D call: TRBD2 (5 bases). This CDR3 has 12 residues. V lost 4 bases and J 4 bases, leaving 6 bases between the germline ends. Germline V CDR1 and CDR2: KGHSH, LQKENI. The CDR3 is CASSRGPDTQYF. For the CDR3, the DNA is TGTGCCAGCTCACGAGGGCCAGATACGCAGTATTTT.

The chain recombines TRBV4-1 with TRBJ2-2; D remains ambiguous. Between the trimmed V and J ends, which lost 1 base and 6 bases, there was a span of 9 bases. Per the germline V gene, CDR1 is MGHRA and CDR2 is YSYEKL. The CDR3 runs 14 residues. The chain's CDR3 is CASSQVTPSGELFF. CDR3 coding DNA: TGCGCCAGCAGCCAAGTCACGCCCTCCGGGGAGCTGTTTTTT.